This T cell receptor beta chain was captured by sequencing in a study of T cells after yellow fever vaccination. V lost 1 base and J lost 2, with 5 bases in between. In germline, CDR1 is MNHEY, CDR2 SVGEGT. The CDR3 covers 13 residues. TCRdb itself ran the 5' RACE reads through MiXCR, one entry per CDR3 protein. The table lists a few hundred thousand distinct CDR3 sequences, approximately 16% of them singletons. This clonotype was counted between two and nine times. Here the sequenced sample was PBMCs, taken 5 to 6 days after the first yellow fever vaccination. This sequence originates from a man aged 18 to 30 who received the YFV17D yellow fever vaccine. The chain combines TRBV6-2 or TRBV6-3 with TRBJ1-2, with a possible D match to TRBD1 (5 bases). In DNA form, the CDR3 reads TGTGCCAGCAGTTACTGGGGGAACTATGGCTACACCTTC. Amino acid sequence: CASSYWGNYGYTF.